Reported below is one T cell receptor beta chain. The antigen is not known. Trimming left V 4 bases short and J 7 bases short, with 7 bases between. The CDR3 is 11 residues long. Germline CDR1 and CDR2: SQVTM and ANQGSEA. This entry is derived from a study of blood T cells in healthy people across ages. Primers used in a second PCR of about 7 to 12 cycles were a sample-barcoded 5' primer and a J-beta primer mix. With 12 random nucleotides, a template-switch adaptor tagged each individual cDNA molecule. TCRdb fed the 5' RACE reads into MiXCR, producing one record per CDR3 protein. This sample has roughly 560,000 distinct CDR3 sequences, with more than 20% found just once. Points from the study as a whole: Greater diversity and more naive CD4+ cells were seen in long-lived donors than in aged donors.

The data also belong to a second study, concerning T cells of mothers and their children.

This clonotype originated in a boy aged 5 to 17 in good health. This chain links TRBV29-1 with TRBJ1-4, with D unresolved. Sequences were obtained from blood. This CDR3 is CSVGMVEKLFF. Here the CDR3 DNA reads TGCAGCGTTGGGATGGTTGAAAAACTGTTTTTT.